This T cell receptor beta chain came from a study of blood T cell repertoires in COVID-19. The CDR3 has 15 amino acids. Trimming removed 3 bases from V and 0 bases from J, with 10 bases in between. Germline CDR1 reads SGDLS; CDR2 reads YYNGEE. Clones were sequenced by immunoSEQ multiplex PCR, and TCRdb holds only the in-frame ones, with some missing. The sample includes around 430,000 clones, approximately 90% of them seen just once. V gene TRBV9 combines with J gene TRBJ1-3, with unresolved D. The sample taken for sequencing was peripheral blood. This TCR came from a woman between 50 and 59 years old with COVID-19, enrolled during active disease. The CDR3 sequence is CASSADTTSGNTIYF. Here the CDR3 DNA reads TGTGCCAGCAGCGCAGACACGACCTCTGGAAACACCATATATTTT.